This T cell receptor (beta chain) was profiled in a study of cytomegalovirus exposure and HLA in healthy donors. The PCR was carried out with 60 Vbeta primers and 13 Jbeta primers. Sequencing used immunoSEQ multiplex PCR; TCRdb keeps in-frame clones, though not all of them. The sample consists of hundreds of thousands of clones, 60% to 80% of them appearing once. The J segment lost 4 bases and the V segment lost 7 bases, leaving 4 bases of the junction unmatched. Per the germline V gene, CDR1 is SGDLS and CDR2 is YYNGEE. The CDR3 has 12 residues. Comment on this clone: The antigen remains undetermined.

Study-level points and caveats: Several of the most significant clusters appeared, in a later analysis, to be linked to common viral pathogens. An analysis was carried out later, and it reportedly showed fewer N-insertions in an Asian-associated ancestry cluster than the approximately 710-donor mean. An analysis that came later showed most CMV-associated TCR beta chains appearing HLA-restricted.

The genes are TRBV9 and TRBJ2-5; TRBD2 agrees at 7 bases. The sequenced sample was PBMCs. The receptor's source is a male donor in good health and CMV-seronegative. The CDR3: CASGAGAETQYF. DNA of the CDR3: TGTGCCAGCGGGGCGGGAGCAGAGACCCAGTACTTC.